This T cell receptor (beta chain) is from a study of blood T cell repertoires in COVID-19. As for the study in general: Some COVID-19 samples were acute and others convalescent; all came from the United States, Italy and Spain. PBMCs, B-cell-depleted T cells, or T cells were the source of the cDNA or gDNA that made up the material.

Original handling: Amplification of reference gene primers provided the estimated nucleated cell counts. TCRdb's table, derived via immunoSEQ multiplex PCR, lists solely in-frame clones and lacks some. That table is the source of V, J and clone size, and D and trimming were worked out from the DNA. The sample yields 200,000 to 300,000 clones, 80% to 90% seen once. Germline CDR1 is MNHEY and CDR2 is SVGAGI. CDR3 length: 13 residues. The junction had 4 bases not matched to a gene; V was cut back by 6 bases and J by 3 bases. Sequenced: peripheral blood. The source of this sequence is a woman aged 45-65 years with acute or convalescent COVID-19. V is TRBV6-5 and J is TRBJ1-1; 7 bases are a match to TRBD1. The CDR3 loop is CASSQGEDTEAFF. DNA of the CDR3: TGTGCCAGCAGCCAGGGGGAGGACACTGAAGCTTTCTTT.